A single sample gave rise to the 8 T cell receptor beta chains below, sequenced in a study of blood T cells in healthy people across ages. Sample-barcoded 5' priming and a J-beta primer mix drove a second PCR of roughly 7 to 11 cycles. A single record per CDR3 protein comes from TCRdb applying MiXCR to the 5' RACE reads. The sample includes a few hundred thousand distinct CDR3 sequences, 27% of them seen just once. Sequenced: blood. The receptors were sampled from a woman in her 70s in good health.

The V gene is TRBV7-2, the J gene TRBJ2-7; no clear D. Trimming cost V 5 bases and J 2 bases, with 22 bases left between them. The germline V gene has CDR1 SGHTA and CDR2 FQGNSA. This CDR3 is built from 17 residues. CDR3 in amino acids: CASSRQMQLLKPYEQYF. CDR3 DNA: TGTGCCAGCAGCCGCCAGATGCAGCTTCTTAAACCCTACGAGCAGTACTTC.

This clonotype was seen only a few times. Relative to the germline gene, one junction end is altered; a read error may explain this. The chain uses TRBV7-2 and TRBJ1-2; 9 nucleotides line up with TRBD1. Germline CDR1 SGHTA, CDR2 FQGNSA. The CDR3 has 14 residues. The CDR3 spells CAGSLQGAIYGYTF. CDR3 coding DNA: TGTGCCGGCAGCTTACAGGGGGCAATCTATGGCTACACCTTC.

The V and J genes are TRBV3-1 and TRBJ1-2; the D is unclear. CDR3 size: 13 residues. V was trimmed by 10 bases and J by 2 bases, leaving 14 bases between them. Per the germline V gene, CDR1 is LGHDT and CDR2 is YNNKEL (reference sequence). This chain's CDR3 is CATSLTLNYGYTF. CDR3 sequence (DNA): TGTGCCACCTCCCTCACTCTGAACTATGGCTACACCTTC.

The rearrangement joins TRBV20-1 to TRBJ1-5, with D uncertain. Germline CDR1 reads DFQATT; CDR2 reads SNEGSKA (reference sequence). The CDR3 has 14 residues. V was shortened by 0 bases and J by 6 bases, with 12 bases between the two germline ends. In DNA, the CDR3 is TGCAGTGCTAGAGATTCCTCGAGCTCTCAGCCCCAGCATTTT. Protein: CSARDSSSSQPQHF.

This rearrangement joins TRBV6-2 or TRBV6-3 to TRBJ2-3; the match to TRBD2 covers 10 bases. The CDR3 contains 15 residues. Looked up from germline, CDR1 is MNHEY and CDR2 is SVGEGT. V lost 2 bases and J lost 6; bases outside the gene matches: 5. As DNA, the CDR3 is TGTGCCAGCAGTTACCACACTAGCGGGAAGGATACGCAGTATTTT. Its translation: CASSYHTSGKDTQYF.

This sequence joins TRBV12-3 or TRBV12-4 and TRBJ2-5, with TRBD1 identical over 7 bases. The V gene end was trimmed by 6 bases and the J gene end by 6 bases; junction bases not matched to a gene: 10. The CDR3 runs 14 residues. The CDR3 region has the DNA TGTGCCAGCAGCCGATCACAGGGGTCGAAGACCCAGTACTTC. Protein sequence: CASSRSQGSKTQYF.

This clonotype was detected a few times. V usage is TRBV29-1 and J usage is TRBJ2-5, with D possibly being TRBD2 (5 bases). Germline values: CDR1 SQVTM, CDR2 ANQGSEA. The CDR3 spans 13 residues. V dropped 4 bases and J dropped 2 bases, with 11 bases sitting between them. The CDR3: CSVASGSQETQYF. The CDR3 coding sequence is TGCAGCGTTGCCAGCGGATCACAAGAGACCCAGTACTTC.

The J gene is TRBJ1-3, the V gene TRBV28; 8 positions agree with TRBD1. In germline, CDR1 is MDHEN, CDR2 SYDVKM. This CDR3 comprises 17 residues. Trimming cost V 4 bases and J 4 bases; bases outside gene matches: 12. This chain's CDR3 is CASSSRGTGGTGNTIYF. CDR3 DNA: TGTGCCAGCAGTTCCCGCGGGACAGGCGGGACGGGAAACACCATATATTTT.